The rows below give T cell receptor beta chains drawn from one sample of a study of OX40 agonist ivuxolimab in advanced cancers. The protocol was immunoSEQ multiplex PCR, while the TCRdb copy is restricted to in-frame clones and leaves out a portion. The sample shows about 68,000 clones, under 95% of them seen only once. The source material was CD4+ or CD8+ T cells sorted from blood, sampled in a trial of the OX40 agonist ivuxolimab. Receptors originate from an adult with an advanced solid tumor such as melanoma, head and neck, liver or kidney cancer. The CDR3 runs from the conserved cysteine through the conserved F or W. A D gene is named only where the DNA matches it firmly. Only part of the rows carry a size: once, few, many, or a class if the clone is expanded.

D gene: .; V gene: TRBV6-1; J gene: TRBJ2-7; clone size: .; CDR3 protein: CASGGSYEQYF; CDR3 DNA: TGTGCCAGCGGGGGGTCCTACGAGCAGTACTTC
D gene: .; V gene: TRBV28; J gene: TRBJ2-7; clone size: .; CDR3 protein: CASSFGRIYEQYF; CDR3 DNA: TGTGCCAGCAGTTTCGGACGGATCTACGAGCAGTACTTC
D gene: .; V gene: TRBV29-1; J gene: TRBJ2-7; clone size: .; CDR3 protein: CSVEEVSRSSYEQYF; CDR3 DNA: TGCAGCGTTGAAGAAGTCAGCCGGTCGTCCTACGAGCAGTACTTC
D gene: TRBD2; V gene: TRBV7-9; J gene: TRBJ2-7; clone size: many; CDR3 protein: CASSSGAGRSSYEQYF; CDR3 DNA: TGTGCCAGCAGCTCAGGAGCGGGGAGGAGCTCCTACGAGCAGTACTTC
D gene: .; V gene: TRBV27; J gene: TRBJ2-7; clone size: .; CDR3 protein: CASKGTPYEQYF; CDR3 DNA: TGTGCCTCTAAGGGTACCCCCTACGAGCAGTACTTC
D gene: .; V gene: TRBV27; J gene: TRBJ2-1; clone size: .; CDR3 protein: CASSLGDSYNEQFF; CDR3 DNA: TGTGCCAGCAGTTTAGGGGACTCCTACAATGAGCAGTTCTTC
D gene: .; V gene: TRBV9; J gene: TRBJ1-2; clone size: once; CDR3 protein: CASSGRSGRAYGYTF; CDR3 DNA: TGTGCCAGCAGCGGACGCTCGGGGCGGGCCTATGGCTACACCTTC
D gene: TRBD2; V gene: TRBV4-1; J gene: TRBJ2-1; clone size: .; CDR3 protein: CASSPGGGYNEQFF; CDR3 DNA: TGCGCCAGCAGCCCTGGGGGGGGTTACAATGAGCAGTTCTTC
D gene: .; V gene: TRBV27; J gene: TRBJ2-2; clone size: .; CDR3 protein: CASSFSSANTGELFF; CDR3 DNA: TGTGCCAGCAGTTTTAGCAGCGCGAACACCGGGGAGCTGTTTTTT
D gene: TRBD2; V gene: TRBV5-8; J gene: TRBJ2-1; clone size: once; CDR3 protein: CASTPGLASYNEQFF; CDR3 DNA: TGTGCCAGCACCCCCGGACTAGCGAGCTACAATGAGCAGTTCTTC
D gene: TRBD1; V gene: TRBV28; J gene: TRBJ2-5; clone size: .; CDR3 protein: CASSYKTGAYQETQYF; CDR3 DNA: TGTGCCAGCAGCTACAAAACAGGGGCCTACCAAGAGACCCAGTACTTC
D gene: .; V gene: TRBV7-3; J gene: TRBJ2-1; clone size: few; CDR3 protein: CASSLTPVNEQFF; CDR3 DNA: TGTGCCAGCAGCTTAACGCCCGTCAATGAGCAGTTCTTC
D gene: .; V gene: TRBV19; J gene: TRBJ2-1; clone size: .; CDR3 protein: CASTPLASNEQFF; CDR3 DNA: TGTGCCAGCACCCCCCTAGCGTCGAATGAGCAGTTCTTC
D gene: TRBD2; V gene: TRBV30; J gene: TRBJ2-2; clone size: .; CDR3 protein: CAWSTGLAGSGELFF; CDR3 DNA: TGTGCCTGGAGTACGGGACTAGCGGGATCTGGGGAGCTGTTTTTT
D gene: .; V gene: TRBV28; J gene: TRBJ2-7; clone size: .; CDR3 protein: CASSPSTSDYEQYF; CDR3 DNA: TGTGCCAGCAGTCCATCGACTAGTGACTACGAGCAGTACTTC
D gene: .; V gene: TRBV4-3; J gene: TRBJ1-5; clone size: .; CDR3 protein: CASSQGAGNHQPQHF; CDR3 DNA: TGCGCCAGCAGCCAGGGTGCGGGGAACCATCAGCCCCAGCATTTT
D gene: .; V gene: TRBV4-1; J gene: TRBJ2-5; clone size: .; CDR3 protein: CASSQVWGKQQETQYF; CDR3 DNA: TGCGCCAGCAGCCAAGTATGGGGGAAACAACAAGAGACCCAGTACTTC
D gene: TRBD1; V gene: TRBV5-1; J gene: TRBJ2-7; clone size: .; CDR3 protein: CASSLGQGLDEQYF; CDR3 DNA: TGCGCCAGCAGCTTGGGACAGGGTCTGGACGAGCAGTACTTC
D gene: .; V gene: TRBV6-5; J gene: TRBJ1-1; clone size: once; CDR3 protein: CASSYGGAEAFF; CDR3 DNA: TGTGCCAGCAGTTACGGGGGAGCTGAAGCTTTCTTT
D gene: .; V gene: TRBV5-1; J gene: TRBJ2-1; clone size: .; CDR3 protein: CASSLDLGGPANEQFF; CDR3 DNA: TGCGCCAGCAGCTTGGATCTGGGCGGCCCGGCCAATGAGCAGTTCTTC
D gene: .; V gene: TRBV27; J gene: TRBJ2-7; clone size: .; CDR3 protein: CASSLSFTRNYEQYF; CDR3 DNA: TGTGCCAGCAGTTTATCGTTCACTAGAAACTACGAGCAGTACTTC
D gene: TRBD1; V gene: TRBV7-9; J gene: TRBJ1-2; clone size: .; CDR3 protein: CASSLGGQGGDYGYTF; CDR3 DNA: TGTGCCAGCAGCTTAGGAGGACAGGGAGGTGACTATGGCTACACCTTC
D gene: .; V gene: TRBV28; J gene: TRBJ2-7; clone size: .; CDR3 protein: CASSFGTSGSEQYF; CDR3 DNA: TGTGCCAGCAGTTTTGGGACCTCAGGCTCCGAGCAGTACTTC
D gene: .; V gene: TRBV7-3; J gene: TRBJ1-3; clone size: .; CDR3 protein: CASSFDGSSGNTIYF; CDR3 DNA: TGTGCCAGCAGTTTCGACGGGAGCTCTGGAAACACCATATATTTT